Following are 18 T cell receptor beta chains from one sample sequenced in a study of blood T cell repertoires in COVID-19. Repertoires were generated with immunoSEQ multiplex PCR, while TCRdb's copy carries only in-frame clones and drops some. The sample has around 450,000 clones, about 89% seen once; the top ten hold roughly 4.3%. The sequenced material came from peripheral blood. Every receptor here comes from a woman in her 30s with acute or convalescent COVID-19.

J is TRBJ1-2 and V is TRBV3-1 (or the pseudogene TRBV3-2); TRBD1 aligns across 9 bases. This CDR3 comprises 14 residues. Germline-derived CDR1 and CDR2 are LGHDT and YNNKEL (reference sequence). V lost 9 bases to trimming and J lost 6 bases; unmatched junction nucleotides: 11. This CDR3 is CASSYRDRENGYTF. The DNA of the CDR3 is TGTGCCAGTTCCTACCGGGACAGGGAAAATGGCTACACCTTC.

V usage is TRBV29-1 and J usage is TRBJ1-2; the D is unclear. CDR3 length equals 10 residues. The V end lost 7 bases, the J end lost 13 bases, and 16 bases lay between the germline ends. Germline V gives CDR1 SQVTM, CDR2 ANQGSEA. CDR3 amino acids: CSAPQKQRTF. The DNA of the CDR3 is TGCAGCGCTCCCCAAAAGCAGCGCACCTTC. Using reference TRBV29-1 and TRBJ1-2 for the parts outside the CDR3, the full variable domain is SAVISQKPSRDICQRGTSLTIQCQVDSQVTMMFWYRQQPGQSLTLIATANQGSEATYESGFVIDKFPISRPNLTFSTLTVSNMSPEDSSIYLCSAPQKQRTFGSGTRLTVV.

This clone was seen only a few times. This chain uses TRBV28 with TRBJ2-7; no definite D call. Germline CDR1 and CDR2: MDHEN and SYDVKM. Trimming cost V 7 bases and J 5 bases, with 9 bases left between them. The CDR3 runs to 11 residues. The CDR3 region has the DNA TGTGCCAGCACCACCGCAGACGAGCAGTACTTC. Residues: CASTTADEQYF.

The chain joins TRBV10-2 to TRBJ2-3; 9 bases match TRBD2. V lost 10 bases, J lost 6 bases, and 11 bases stayed unmatched. The CDR3 contains 14 residues. In germline, CDR1 is WSHSY, CDR2 SAAADI. The DNA for the CDR3 is TGCGCCACCTCACCTAGCGGGGAGAGGGATACGCAGTATTTT. As protein: CATSPSGERDTQYF.

This chain uses TRBV12-3 or TRBV12-4 with TRBJ2-7, with no clear D. The germline V and J ends were trimmed by 4 bases and 3 bases, with 7 bases remaining between them. This CDR3 is built from 12 residues. DNA for the CDR3: TGTGCCAGCAGTTCCCCCCACTACGAGCAGTACTTC. It translates to CASSSPHYEQYF.

The chain employs TRBV3-1 (or the pseudogene TRBV3-2) and TRBJ2-3; TRBD2 aligns across 9 bases. The CDR3 covers 16 residues. Germline V gives CDR1 LGHDT, CDR2 YNNKEL (reference sequence). V lost 0 bases to trimming and J lost 7 bases; unmatched junction nucleotides: 8. The CDR3 protein is CASSQDPSGEWNTQYF. DNA for the CDR3: TGTGCCAGCAGCCAAGATCCTAGCGGGGAATGGAATACGCAGTATTTT.

This rearrangement joins TRBV28 to TRBJ1-4; 7 bases agree with TRBD1. The V gene end was trimmed by 7 bases and the J gene end by 7 bases; junction bases not matched to a gene: 9. Germline-derived CDR1 and CDR2 are MDHEN and SYDVKM. The CDR3 extends over 14 amino acids. This CDR3 is CASITGTASEKLFF. The CDR3 DNA reads as TGTGCCAGCATTACCGGGACAGCAAGTGAAAAACTGTTTTTT.

The J gene is TRBJ1-2, the V gene TRBV29-1; D call uncertain. Trimming took 3 bases from V and 6 from J, leaving 11 bases between them. The length of the CDR3 is 12 residues. The germline gives CDR1 SQVTM, CDR2 ANQGSEA. CDR3: CSVEKSGNGYTF. The CDR3 bases are TGCAGCGTTGAGAAGTCGGGGAATGGCTACACCTTC.

A single count supports this clone. Written as DNA, the CDR3 is TGTGCCAGCAGCCGGACAGGGACCGGGGAGCTGTTTTTT. Its protein is CASSRTGTGELFF. This chain connects TRBV7-9 to TRBJ2-2, with 8 positions matching TRBD1. Germline CDR1 reads SEHNR; CDR2 reads FQNEAQ (reference sequence). CDR3 size: 13 residues. With V trimmed by 5 bases and J by 5 bases, 1 base remained unmatched. Looking up the rest from reference TRBV7-9 and TRBJ2-2 gives the full variable domain: DTGVSQNPRHKITKRGQNVTFRCDPISEHNRLYWYRQTLGQGPEFLTYFQNEAQLEKSRLLSDRFSAERPKGSFSTLEIQRTEQGDSAMYLCASSRTGTGELFFGEGSRLTVL.

This rearrangement joins TRBV18 to TRBJ1-6; 8 bases agree with TRBD1. CDR1 and CDR2 (germline): KGHSH, LQKENI. CDR3 length equals 15 residues. The V gene end was trimmed by 4 bases and the J gene end by 7 bases; junction bases not matched to a gene: 6. This CDR3 reads CASSRLTGDNSPLHF. For the CDR3, the DNA is TGTGCCAGCTCACGCTTGACAGGGGACAATTCACCCCTCCACTTT.

This clone was recorded once. Here the CDR3 reads CASSLSTGWKGISPLHF. CDR3 DNA: TGTGCCAGCAGTTTATCGACAGGGTGGAAGGGTATTTCACCCCTCCACTTT. The V gene is TRBV27, the J gene TRBJ1-6, with 7 bases matching TRBD1. CDR1 and CDR2 from the germline V gene are MNHEY and SMNVEV (reference sequence). The CDR3 loop spans 17 amino acids. The junction had 11 bases not matched to a gene; V was cut back by 0 bases and J by 9 bases.

The chain employs TRBV9 and TRBJ2-2; possibly TRBD2 for D (5 bases). Germline CDR1 reads SGDLS; CDR2 reads YYNGEE. CDR3 length equals 15 residues. Trimming removed 4 bases at V and 4 bases at J, with 14 bases between. The CDR3 here is CASSPFTGSTGELFF. The DNA of the CDR3 is TGTGCCAGCAGCCCCTTTACGGGGAGCACCGGGGAGCTGTTTTTT. The whole variable domain, remainder taken from reference TRBV9 and TRBJ2-2, is DSGVTQTPKHLITATGQRVTLRCSPRSGDLSVYWYQQSLDQGLQFLIQYYNGEERAKGNILERFSAQQFPDLHSELNLSSLELGDSALYFCASSPFTGSTGELFFGEGSRLTVL.

The chain combines TRBV3-1 (or the pseudogene TRBV3-2) with TRBJ2-5, with a tentative D call TRBD2 (6 bases). The germline gives CDR1 LGHDT, CDR2 YNNKEL (reference sequence). Trimming removed 5 bases at V and 2 bases at J, with 12 bases between. The CDR3 covers 14 residues. In DNA, the CDR3 is TGTGCCAGCAGCGCGCGGGGCAGACAAGAGACCCAGTACTTC. It is translated as CASSARGRQETQYF.

The chain's CDR3 is CASSQQGASGNTIYF. In nucleotides, the CDR3 is TGTGCCAGCAGCCAACAGGGGGCGAGCGGAAACACCATATATTTT. This rearrangement joins TRBV11-2 to TRBJ1-3, with 9 bases fitting TRBD1. CDR1 and CDR2 (germline): SGHAT, FQNNGV. After removal of 5 bases from V and 4 bases from J, the junction contained 6 bases not matched to a gene. This CDR3 contains 15 residues.

Notes on this clone: Other DNA sequences from this sample encode an identical CDR3 as well. This chain uses TRBV18 with TRBJ2-7, with D possibly being TRBD1 (5 bases). V dropped 2 bases and J dropped 2 bases, with 7 bases sitting between them. The germline V gene has CDR1 KGHSH and CDR2 LQKENI. This CDR3 has 13 amino acids. CDR3 sequence: CASSPTGTYEQYF. The CDR3 DNA sequence: TGTGCCAGCTCACCAACAGGAACCTACGAGCAGTACTTC.

This clone was recorded once. The V gene is TRBV3-1 (or the pseudogene TRBV3-2), the J gene TRBJ2-7; D is unclear. The CDR3 extends over 12 amino acids. The germline V gene has CDR1 LGHDT and CDR2 YNNKEL (reference sequence). V dropped 3 bases and J dropped 6 bases, with 9 bases sitting between them. The CDR3 coding sequence is TGTGCCAGCAGCCATTCAGTTGGCGAGCAGTACTTC. Protein: CASSHSVGEQYF.

This sequence joins TRBV11-3 and TRBJ2-1; D remains unclear. This CDR3 contains 16 residues. The ends were cut back, 1 base at V and 0 bases at J, with 10 bases in the middle. Germline CDR1 reads SGHNT; CDR2 reads YENEEA. The CDR3 spells CASSLGSVYSYNEQFF. The CDR3 DNA reads as TGTGCCAGCAGCTTAGGGTCGGTCTACTCCTACAATGAGCAGTTCTTC.

V gene TRBV7-9 combines with J gene TRBJ2-5, with 8 bases matching TRBD2. The germline V gene has CDR1 SEHNR and CDR2 FQNEAQ (reference sequence). The CDR3 covers 13 residues. After removal of 2 bases from V and 5 bases from J, the junction contained 1 base not matched to a gene. This chain's CDR3 is CASSLPSGETQYF. The CDR3, as DNA: TGTGCCAGCAGCTTACCTAGCGGGGAGACCCAGTACTTC.